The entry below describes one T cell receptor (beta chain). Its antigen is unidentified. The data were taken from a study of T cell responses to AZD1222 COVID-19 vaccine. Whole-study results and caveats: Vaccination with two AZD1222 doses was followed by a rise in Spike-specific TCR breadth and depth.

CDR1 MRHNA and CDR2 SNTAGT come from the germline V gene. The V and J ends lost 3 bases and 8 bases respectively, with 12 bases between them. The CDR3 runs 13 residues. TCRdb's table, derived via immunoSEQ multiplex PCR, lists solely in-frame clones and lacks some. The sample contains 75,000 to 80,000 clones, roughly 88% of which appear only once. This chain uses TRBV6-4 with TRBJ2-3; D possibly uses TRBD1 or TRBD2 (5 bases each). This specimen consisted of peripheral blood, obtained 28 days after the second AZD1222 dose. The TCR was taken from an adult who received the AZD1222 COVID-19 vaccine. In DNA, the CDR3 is TGTGCCAGCAGTGAGGGGGTGTGGGGTACGCAGTATTTT. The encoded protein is CASSEGVWGTQYF.